Below, one T cell receptor (beta chain) is given with its context. Its antigen is as yet unknown. This sample stems from a study of cytomegalovirus exposure and HLA in healthy donors. Overall study results and limits: Among TCR beta chains, those listed as cytomegalovirus-associated numbered around 160.

The PCR used 60 Vbeta and 13 Jbeta primers. Data came from immunoSEQ multiplex PCR; TCRdb stores just in-frame clones and leaves some out. This sample yields 170,000 or so clones, of which less than 85% are seen a single time; 4.8% belongs to the top ten. Germline V gene data show CDR1 as SGHNT and CDR2 as YYREEE (reference sequence). The CDR3 extends over 14 amino acids. V lost 0 bases and J lost 1, with 8 bases in between. The receptor was isolated from a man aged 18 to 29 in good health and CMV-seronegative. The sequenced sample was PBMCs. This chain joins TRBV5-4 and TRBJ2-7; D not certain. DNA for the CDR3: TGTGCCAGCAGCTTGGAATTGTCTTCCTACGAGCAGTACTTC. This sequence encodes CASSLELSSYEQYF.